These 17 T cell receptor beta chains share one sample of origin, sequenced in a study of cytomegalovirus exposure and HLA in healthy donors. Clones were read by immunoSEQ multiplex PCR, and TCRdb kept only the in-frame ones, dropping some. The data show about 160,000 clones, 85% to 90% seen once. Sequencing was carried out using PBMCs. These receptors originate from a man aged 18 to 30 in good health and CMV-seropositive.

CDR3 region: CSVVGTSVFNEQFF. In DNA, the CDR3 is TGCAGCGTTGTAGGGACTAGCGTTTTCAATGAGCAGTTCTTC. V gene TRBV29-1 combines with J gene TRBJ2-1, with TRBD2 matching over 10 bases. Germline V gives CDR1 SQVTM, CDR2 ANQGSEA. The CDR3 contains 14 residues. Unmatched junction bases numbered 6, after V lost 4 bases and J lost 6 bases.

A few counts support this clone. This chain joins TRBV30 and TRBJ2-3; 13 bases are a match to TRBD2. There are 15 residues in the CDR3. V lost 3 bases and J lost 5; bases outside the gene matches: 5. Germline V gene sequence: CDR1 GTSNPN, CDR2 SVGIG (reference sequence). CDR3 sequence: CAWSRTSGSGDTQYF. CDR3 nucleotide sequence: TGTGCCTGGAGCCGGACTAGCGGGAGTGGAGATACGCAGTATTTT.

The V call is TRBV7-8, the J call TRBJ2-7, with D maybe TRBD2 (5 bases). Trimming stripped 4 bases from V and 0 bases from J, with 16 bases between. The CDR3 contains 16 residues. The germline gives CDR1 SGHVS, CDR2 FQNEAQ. In DNA form, the CDR3 reads TGTGCCAGCAGCTCCCCCGGGGTTAAGAGCTCCTACGAGCAGTACTTC. It translates to CASSSPGVKSSYEQYF.

Only a few counts were recorded for this clone. V usage is TRBV29-1 and J usage is TRBJ2-7; a weak D match, TRBD2 (6 bases). The CDR3 totals 14 residues. Trimming cost V 6 bases and J 0 bases, with 15 bases left between them. Germline loops: CDR1 SQVTM, CDR2 ANQGSEA. The CDR3 is CSVIMVGGSYEQYF. The CDR3 DNA follows: TGCAGCGTCATCATGGTGGGAGGCTCCTACGAGCAGTACTTC.

The rearrangement joins TRBV5-1 to TRBJ2-3, with 10 bases fitting TRBD2. The V segment lost 0 bases and the J segment 3 bases; nucleotides outside the gene matches: 4. CDR1 and CDR2 from the germline V gene are SGHRS and YFSETQ. The CDR3 is 16 amino acids. CDR3 protein: CASSLATSGTTDTQYF. CDR3 nucleotides: TGCGCCAGCAGCTTGGCCACTAGCGGGACTACAGATACGCAGTATTTT.

The chain uses TRBV10-3 and TRBJ2-7; no firm D call. CDR1 is ENHRY, CDR2 SYGVKD, per germline. V was shortened by 2 bases and J by 6 bases, with 14 bases between the two germline ends. CDR3 length: 14 residues. The CDR3 is CAISEPKWRFEQYF. CDR3 coding DNA: TGTGCCATCAGTGAGCCGAAATGGCGGTTCGAGCAGTACTTC.

The rearrangement uses TRBV11-2 and TRBJ2-7, with a weak D call TRBD2 (5 bases). The CDR3 extends over 17 amino acids. Trimming cost V 5 bases and J 1 base, with 21 bases left between them. Germline loops: CDR1 SGHAT, CDR2 FQNNGV. CDR3 in DNA: TGTGCCAGCAGCCTAGTTGGGAGAGGGTTGGGATCCTACGAGCAGTACTTC. Translating gives CASSLVGRGLGSYEQYF. Using reference TRBV11-2 and TRBJ2-7 for the parts outside the CDR3, the full variable domain is EAGVAQSPRYKIIEKRQSVAFWCNPISGHATLYWYQQILGQGPKLLIQFQNNGVVDDSQLPKDRFSAERLKGVDSTLKIQPAKLEDSAVYLCASSLVGRGLGSYEQYFGPGTRLTVT.

The chain employs TRBV5-1 and TRBJ2-7; tentatively, D is TRBD1 (8 bases). CDR3 length: 13 residues. Trimming removed 7 bases from V and 6 bases from J, with 17 bases in between. CDR1 is SGHRS, CDR2 YFSETQ, per germline. The chain's CDR3 is CASQRTGRGEQYF. The CDR3, as DNA: TGCGCCAGCCAGAGGACAGGGAGGGGCGAGCAGTACTTC.

The genes are TRBV7-9 and TRBJ2-7; 8 bases match TRBD2. The CDR3 covers 14 residues. The trim removed 4 bases at V and 2 bases at J, leaving 4 bases unmatched. The V gene's germline CDR1 is SEHNR and CDR2 FQNEAQ (reference sequence). CDR3 sequence (DNA): TGTGCCAGCAGCTCTAGCGGGCGGCCCTACGAGCAGTACTTC. Encoded protein: CASSSSGRPYEQYF.

In its sample, this clone was seen a few times. The V gene is TRBV5-1, the J gene TRBJ2-7; 10 bases fit TRBD1. V shed 2 bases and J 7 bases; nucleotides not matched to a gene: 6. The CDR3 runs to 14 residues. Germline assignment: CDR1 SGHRS and CDR2 YFSETQ. CDR3: CASSFGTGDEEQYF. CDR3 bases: TGCGCCAGCAGCTTCGGGACAGGGGACGAAGAGCAGTACTTC.

CDR3 sequence reads: CASSLAEFRGGGYTF. For the CDR3, the DNA is TGTGCCAGCAGCTTAGCGGAGTTTCGGGGAGGTGGCTACACCTTC. The V gene is TRBV7-9, the J gene TRBJ1-2; no reliable D call. The germline CDR1 and CDR2 sequences are SEHNR and FQNEAQ (reference sequence). The germline V and J ends were trimmed by 0 bases and 7 bases, with 15 bases remaining between them. This CDR3 is 15 amino acids long.

The chain joins TRBV19 to TRBJ2-7; the D is unclear. Trimming cost V 4 bases and J 2 bases, with 9 bases left between them. Germline V gene sequence: CDR1 LNHDA, CDR2 SQIVND (reference sequence). The CDR3 extends over 13 amino acids. The CDR3 region has the DNA TGTGCCAGTAGTAAGCAACGGGCCTACGAGCAGTACTTC. As protein: CASSKQRAYEQYF.

This rearrangement joins TRBV7-3 to TRBJ1-3, with TRBD1 matching over 7 bases. Looked up from germline, CDR1 is SGHTA and CDR2 is FQGTGA. The CDR3 sequence is 15 residues long. The trim removed 2 bases at V and 3 bases at J, leaving 4 bases unmatched. CDR3 region: CASSLEGANGNTIYF. In DNA, the CDR3 is TGTGCCAGCAGCTTAGAGGGGGCAAATGGAAACACCATATATTTT.

This chain connects TRBV6-1 to TRBJ2-7; 7 bases are a match to TRBD1. V was clipped by 6 bases and J by 0 bases; unmatched bases: 2. The CDR3 is 13 amino acids. CDR1 is MNHNS, CDR2 SASEGT, per germline. The CDR3, as DNA: TGTGCCAGCAGGGACAGGCTCTCCTACGAGCAGTACTTC. Protein product: CASRDRLSYEQYF.

The chain uses TRBV7-9 and TRBJ1-1, with D possibly TRBD1 on 5 matching bases. This CDR3 has 13 amino acids. Deletions cut 4 bases from V and 4 bases from J, with 10 bases between. From germline, CDR1 is SEHNR and CDR2 FQNEAQ (reference sequence). CDR3: CASSWGVGTEAFF. DNA for the CDR3: TGTGCCAGCAGCTGGGGGGTGGGCACTGAAGCTTTCTTT.

J is TRBJ2-1 and V is TRBV15; 8 bases are a match to TRBD2. The CDR3 is 13 amino acids. V lost 8 bases and J lost 4; bases outside the gene matches: 4. CDR1 LNHNV and CDR2 YYDKDF come from the germline V gene (reference sequence). This CDR3 is CATDVAGYNEQFF. As DNA, the CDR3 is TGTGCCACCGACGTAGCGGGATACAATGAGCAGTTCTTC.

The chain couples TRBV2 to TRBJ2-1; maybe TRBD1 (6 bases). The CDR3 is 16 amino acids. Germline V gives CDR1 SNHLY, CDR2 FYNNEI. Trimming removed 6 bases from V and 5 bases from J, with 20 bases in between. The CDR3 reads CASSVTLDRVNNEQFF. DNA of the CDR3: TGTGCCAGCAGCGTGACGTTGGACAGAGTGAACAATGAGCAGTTCTTC.